The source of this TCR beta chain is a study of metastatic and nonmetastatic thyroid tumors. Study-wide context: From malignant and benign thyroid patients, repertoires in blood and in tumor or nodule tissue were compared.

This clone was found a few times. From germline, CDR1 is SGHAT and CDR2 FQDESV (reference sequence). This CDR3 is built from 15 residues. Trimming removed 3 bases from V and 7 bases from J; junction bases left unmatched: 6. The entire patient cohort was treatment-naive prior to thyroid surgery. TCRdb recomputed clones from the PCR reads via MiXCR. The data hold 4,000 or so clones, with just under 30% observed a single time. The sequenced sample was adjacent normal tissue. This rearrangement joins TRBV11-1 to TRBJ2-1; 10 bases are a match to TRBD2. This TCR came from a male donor with papillary thyroid cancer or a benign thyroid nodule (not recorded which). Some clones in this sample may be carry-over from other donors' samples. As DNA, the CDR3 is TGTGCCAGCAGCTTCGGTAGCGGGGGGTCGAATGAGCAGTTCTTC. Protein: CASSFGSGGSNEQFF.